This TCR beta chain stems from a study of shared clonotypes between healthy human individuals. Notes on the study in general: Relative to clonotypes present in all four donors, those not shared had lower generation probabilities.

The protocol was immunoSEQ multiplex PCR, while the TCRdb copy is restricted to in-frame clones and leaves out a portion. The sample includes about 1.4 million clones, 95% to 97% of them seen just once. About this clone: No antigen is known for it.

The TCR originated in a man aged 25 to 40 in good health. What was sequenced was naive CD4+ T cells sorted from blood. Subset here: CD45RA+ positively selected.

CDR3 nucleotides: TGTGCCAGCAGTACGGCGACAACTGAAGCTTTCTTT. Its translation is CASSTATTEAFF. This rearrangement joins TRBV5-4 to TRBJ1-1, with D unclear. This CDR3 spans 12 amino acids. CDR1 is SGHNT and CDR2 is YYREEE in the germline V gene (reference sequence). V was cut by 5 bases and J by 5 bases, with 10 bases left in between.